The text below deals with one TCR beta chain. The antigen remains unidentified. Each subset's genomic DNA was shared equally among a number of immunoSEQ plates. On sorted subsets, replicate PCRs used 150 to 250 ng DNA, or 31,000 or so T cell genomes. Assay used: immunoSEQ multiplex PCR; TCRdb lists only in-frame clones, some missing. The table records around 600,000 clones, roughly 98% of them present only once. In germline, CDR1 is SGHRS, CDR2 YFSETQ. Trimming stripped 3 bases from V and 1 base from J, with 8 bases between. The CDR3 contains 13 residues. This entry comes from a study of shared clonotypes between healthy human individuals. Study conclusions and caveats: A limitation of the genetic and exposure-history diversity represented arose from few donors.

Terminally differentiated effector memory CD45RA+ cells were excluded by CCR7 positive selection of CD45RO-negative cells. Donors comprised only Caucasian adults living in Nashville, Tennessee. The receptor comes from a man aged 25-45 years in good health. The genes are TRBV5-1 and TRBJ2-7, with D perhaps matching TRBD1 (6 bases). Sequencing was done on a sample of naive CD8+ T cells sorted from blood. CDR3 in amino acids: CASSWGHSYEQYF. In DNA form, the CDR3 reads TGCGCCAGCAGCTGGGGACATTCCTACGAGCAGTACTTC.